The next 12 T cell receptor beta chains were all read from a single sample in a study of T cell repertoires in cytomegalovirus infection. One entry per CDR3 protein, called by TCRdb with MiXCR from the reads. The sample contains 450,000 to 650,000 distinct CDR3 sequences, about 30% of which appear only once. The specimen was PBMCs. The receptors were sampled from a human donor in good health (CMV status not recorded). Some clones in this sample may be carry-over from other donors' samples.

Only a few counts were recorded for this clonotype. V usage is TRBV6-2 or TRBV6-3 and J usage is TRBJ1-5; no clear D. The CDR3 covers 13 residues. Trimming stripped 6 bases from V and 7 bases from J, with 13 bases between. Germline CDR1 and CDR2: MNHEY and SVGEGT. Here the CDR3 reads CASRPLGLQPQHF. The CDR3 bases are TGTGCCAGCAGACCTTTGGGATTGCAGCCCCAGCATTTT.

J is TRBJ1-6 and V is TRBV28; 12 bases map to TRBD1. Germline CDR1 and CDR2: MDHEN and SYDVKM. V lost 10 bases, J lost 8 bases, and 6 bases stayed unmatched. This CDR3 has 14 amino acids. The CDR3 nucleotides read TGTGCCACCATCCGGGACAGGGGGCATTCACCCCTCCACTTT. Translating gives CATIRDRGHSPLHF.

The chain uses TRBV30 and TRBJ1-6; D might be TRBD1 (6 bases). Germline CDR1 reads GTSNPN; CDR2 reads SVGIG (reference sequence). V gave up 2 bases and J gave up 8 bases, with 10 bases separating them. The CDR3 loop spans 13 amino acids. CDR3 sequence reads: CAWSPRGDSPLHF. CDR3 coding DNA: TGTGCCTGGAGTCCGAGGGGGGATTCACCCCTCCACTTT.

This clonotype was seen at least ten times. This chain links TRBV7-2 with TRBJ1-3; possibly TRBD1 for D (5 bases). V lost 4 bases and J lost 2, with 9 bases in between. This CDR3 region has 14 residues. Germline values: CDR1 SGHTA, CDR2 FQGNSA. CDR3 region: CASSWGLAGNTIYF. The CDR3 DNA reads as TGTGCCAGCAGCTGGGGCCTGGCTGGAAACACCATATATTTT.

The chain combines TRBV28 with TRBJ1-1; D remains ambiguous. Germline CDR1 reads MDHEN; CDR2 reads SYDVKM. CDR3 length: 10 residues. The V end was cut by 8 bases, the J end by 7 bases, with 8 bases between. DNA of the CDR3: TGTGCCAGCGGGCCTTTTGAAGCTTTCTTT. Translating it yields CASGPFEAFF.

This clonotype occurred many times. The chain recombines TRBV7-2 with TRBJ1-5; the match to TRBD1 covers 8 bases. The ends lost 5 bases at V and 3 bases at J; junction bases unmatched: 3. Germline-derived CDR1 and CDR2 are SGHTA and FQGNSA. This CDR3 contains 14 residues. CDR3 nucleotides: TGTGCCAGCAGCCAGACAGGGGACAATCAGCCCCAGCATTTT. This sequence encodes CASSQTGDNQPQHF.

In DNA, the CDR3 is TGTGCCACGGAGGGATTGAGCACTGAAGCTTTCTTT. It codes for CATEGLSTEAFF. The J gene is TRBJ1-1, the V gene TRBV7-4; D unclear. V was cut by 10 bases and J by 4 bases, with 13 bases left in between. This CDR3 is built from 12 residues. Germline-derived CDR1 and CDR2 are SGHVT and SQSDAQ. The variable domain in full, completed from reference TRBV7-4 and TRBJ1-1, reads GAGVSQSPRYKVAKRGRDVALRCDSISGHVTLYWYRQTLGQGSEVLTYSQSDAQRDKSGRPSGRFSAERPERSVSTLKIQRTEQGDSAVYLCATEGLSTEAFFGQGTRLTVV.

This chain uses TRBV5-4 with TRBJ2-1, with 13 positions matching TRBD2. Germline V gene data show CDR1 as SGHNT and CDR2 as YYREEE (reference sequence). The CDR3 totals 15 residues. The trim removed 8 bases at V and 8 bases at J, leaving 10 bases unmatched. CDR3 loop: CASGLAGATGYEQFF. CDR3 nucleotide sequence: TGTGCCAGTGGACTAGCGGGAGCCACAGGTTATGAGCAGTTCTTC.

This clonotype was recorded a few times. The genes are TRBV5-6 and TRBJ1-1; D gene uncertain. The germline V gene encodes CDR1 SGHDT and CDR2 YYEEEE. CDR3 length: 14 amino acids. Trimming removed 1 base from V and 0 bases from J, with 7 bases in between. The CDR3 spells CASSLQNMNTEAFF. CDR3 nucleotides: TGTGCCAGCAGCTTGCAGAACATGAACACTGAAGCTTTCTTT.

For this clonotype: A read error may explain this, as a much larger clone is one base away. As DNA, the CDR3 is TGTGCCAGCAGCTCTCTTTCAGGGGTCTCCCATGGCTACACCTTC. Amino acids: CASSSLSGVSHGYTF. The gene calls are TRBV7-2 and TRBJ1-2, with D possibly matching TRBD1 (6 bases). Deletions cut 4 bases from V and 6 bases from J, with 18 bases between. The length of the CDR3 is 15 residues. CDR1 is SGHTA and CDR2 is FQGNSA in the germline V gene.

V usage is TRBV12-3 or TRBV12-4 and J usage is TRBJ2-2; the D is unclear. The CDR3 totals 15 residues. The V end was cut by 5 bases, the J end by 7 bases, with 17 bases between. The CDR3 here is CASSIGPDSSGELFF. CDR3 bases: TGTGCCAGCAGTATAGGACCAGATTCGAGCGGGGAGCTGTTTTTT.

V gene TRBV29-1 combines with J gene TRBJ1-2; D is possibly TRBD1 (5 bases). The V end lost 5 bases, the J end lost 7 bases, and 14 bases lay between the germline ends. This CDR3 spans 12 amino acids. Germline assignment: CDR1 SQVTM and CDR2 ANQGSEA. The CDR3 here is CSVSGASGGYTF. CDR3 nucleotides: TGCAGCGTTTCCGGGGCCTCAGGTGGCTACACCTTC.